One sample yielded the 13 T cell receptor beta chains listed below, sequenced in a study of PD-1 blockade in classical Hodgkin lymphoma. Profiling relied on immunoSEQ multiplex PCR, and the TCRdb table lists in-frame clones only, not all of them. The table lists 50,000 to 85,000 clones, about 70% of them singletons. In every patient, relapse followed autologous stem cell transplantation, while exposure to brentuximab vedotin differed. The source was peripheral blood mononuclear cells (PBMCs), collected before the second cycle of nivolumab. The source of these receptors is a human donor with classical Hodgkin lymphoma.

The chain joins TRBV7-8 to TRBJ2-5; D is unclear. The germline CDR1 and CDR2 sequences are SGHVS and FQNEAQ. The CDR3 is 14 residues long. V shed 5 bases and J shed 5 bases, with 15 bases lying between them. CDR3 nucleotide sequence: TGTGCCAGCAGCCCACATCCCGATGGGGAGACCCAGTACTTC. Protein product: CASSPHPDGETQYF.

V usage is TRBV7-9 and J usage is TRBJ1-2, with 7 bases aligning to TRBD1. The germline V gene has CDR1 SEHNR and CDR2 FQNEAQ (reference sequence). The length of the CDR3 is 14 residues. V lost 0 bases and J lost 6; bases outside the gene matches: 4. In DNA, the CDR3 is TGTGCCAGCAGCTTAGCGGCAGGGGGAAATGGCTACACCTTC. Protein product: CASSLAAGGNGYTF.

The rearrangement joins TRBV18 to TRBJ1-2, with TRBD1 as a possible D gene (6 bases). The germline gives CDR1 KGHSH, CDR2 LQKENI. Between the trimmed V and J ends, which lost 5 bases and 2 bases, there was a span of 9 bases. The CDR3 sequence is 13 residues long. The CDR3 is CASSATGNYGYTF. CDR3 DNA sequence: TGTGCCAGCTCAGCGACAGGAAACTATGGCTACACCTTC.

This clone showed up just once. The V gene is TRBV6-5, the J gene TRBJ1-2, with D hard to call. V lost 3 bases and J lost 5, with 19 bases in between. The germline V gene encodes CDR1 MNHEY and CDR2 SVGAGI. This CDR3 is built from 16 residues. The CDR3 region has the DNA TGTGCCAGCAGTTATTCCCGGAGGACGGCAACATATGGCTACACCTTC. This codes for CASSYSRRTATYGYTF.

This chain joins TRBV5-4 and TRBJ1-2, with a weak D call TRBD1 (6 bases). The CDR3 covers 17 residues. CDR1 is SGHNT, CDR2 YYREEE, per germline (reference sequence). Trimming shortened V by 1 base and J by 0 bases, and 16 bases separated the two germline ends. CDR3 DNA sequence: TGTGCCAGCAGCTTGTTCGCAGGGGCCCCTTCTAACTATGGCTACACCTTC. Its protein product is CASSLFAGAPSNYGYTF.

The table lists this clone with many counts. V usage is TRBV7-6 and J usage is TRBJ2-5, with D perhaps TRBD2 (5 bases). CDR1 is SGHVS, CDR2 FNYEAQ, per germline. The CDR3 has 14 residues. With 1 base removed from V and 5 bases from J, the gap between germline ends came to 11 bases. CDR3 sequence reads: CASSLGEMGETQYF. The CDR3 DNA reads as TGTGCCAGCAGCTTAGGGGAGATGGGGGAGACCCAGTACTTC.

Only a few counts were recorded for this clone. In nucleotides, the CDR3 is TGTGCCAGCAGCCAAGAGGAAGGTCTCTTAACCAAAAACATTCAGTACTTC. This gives the protein CASSQEEGLLTKNIQYF. V gene TRBV4-2 combines with J gene TRBJ2-4; D is undetermined. V lost 0 bases to trimming and J lost 2 bases, with 14 bases between them. Germline V lookup: CDR1 LGHNA, CDR2 YNFKEQ. The CDR3 runs to 17 residues.

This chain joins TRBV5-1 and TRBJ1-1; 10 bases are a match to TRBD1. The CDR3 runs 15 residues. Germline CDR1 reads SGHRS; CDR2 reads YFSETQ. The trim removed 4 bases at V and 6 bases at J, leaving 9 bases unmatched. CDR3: CASSIRQGANPEAFF. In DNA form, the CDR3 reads TGCGCCAGCAGCATAAGACAGGGGGCGAATCCTGAAGCTTTCTTT.

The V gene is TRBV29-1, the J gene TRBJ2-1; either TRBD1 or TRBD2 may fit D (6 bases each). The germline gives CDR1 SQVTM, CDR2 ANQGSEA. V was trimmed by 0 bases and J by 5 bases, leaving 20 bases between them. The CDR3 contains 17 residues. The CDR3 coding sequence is TGCAGCGTTGAAGATCCGTGGGGGGCGCGAATTCACAATGAGCAGTTCTTC. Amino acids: CSVEDPWGARIHNEQFF.

CDR3 sequence reads: CASIRLMNTEAFF. CDR3 in DNA: TGTGCCAGCATCCGCTTGATGAACACTGAAGCTTTCTTT. The V gene is TRBV28, the J gene TRBJ1-1, with no clear D. Trimming shortened V by 7 bases and J by 0 bases, and 9 bases separated the two germline ends. Germline CDR1 reads MDHEN; CDR2 reads SYDVKM. The CDR3 is made up of 13 amino acids.

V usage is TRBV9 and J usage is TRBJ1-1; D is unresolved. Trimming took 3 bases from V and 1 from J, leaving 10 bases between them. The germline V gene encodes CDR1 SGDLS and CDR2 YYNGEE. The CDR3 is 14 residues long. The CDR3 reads CASSALDQNTEAFF. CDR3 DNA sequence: TGTGCCAGCAGCGCCTTGGACCAGAACACTGAAGCTTTCTTT.

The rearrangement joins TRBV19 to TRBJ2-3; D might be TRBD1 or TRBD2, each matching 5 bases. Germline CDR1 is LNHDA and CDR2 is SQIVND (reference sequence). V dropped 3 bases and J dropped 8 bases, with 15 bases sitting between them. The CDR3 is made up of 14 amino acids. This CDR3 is CASSIGGLVTTQYF. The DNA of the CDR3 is TGTGCCAGTAGTATTGGGGGATTAGTGACTACGCAGTATTTT.

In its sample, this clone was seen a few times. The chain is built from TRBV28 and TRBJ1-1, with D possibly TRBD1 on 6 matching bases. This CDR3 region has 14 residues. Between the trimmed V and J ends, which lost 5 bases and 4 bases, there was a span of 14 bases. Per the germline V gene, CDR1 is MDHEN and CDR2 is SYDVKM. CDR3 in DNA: TGTGCCAGCAGTCCGACAGGTGTAAGCACTGAAGCTTTCTTT. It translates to CASSPTGVSTEAFF.